The 12 T cell receptor beta chains given below trace back to one sample, sequenced in a study. Treg sorting used a CD4+CD25+CD127-/low gate. TCRdb reprocessed the 5' RACE reads via MiXCR and lists one record per CDR3 protein. The sample lists more than 55,000 distinct CDR3 sequences; 20% to 25% were seen once. The source material was tumor-infiltrating Tregs sorted from the breast tumor. The origin of the receptors is a female donor with breast cancer.

This clonotype qualifies as medium-sized. The J gene is TRBJ2-7, the V gene TRBV7-3; 11 bases match TRBD2. This CDR3 spans 15 amino acids. Trimming removed 4 bases from V and 2 bases from J; junction bases left unmatched: 4. In germline, CDR1 is SGHTA, CDR2 FQGTGA. CDR3: CASSSLAGGPYEQYF. CDR3 nucleotide sequence: TGTGCCAGCAGCTCCCTAGCGGGAGGCCCCTACGAGCAGTACTTC.

This clonotype was detected only a few times. The V gene is TRBV9, the J gene TRBJ2-7; D is unresolved. CDR1 is SGDLS, CDR2 YYNGEE, per germline. With 0 bases removed from V and 2 bases from J, the gap between germline ends came to 9 bases. The CDR3 consists of 14 residues. In DNA, the CDR3 is TGTGCCAGCAGCGTAGGGACCCTCCCCTACGAGCAGTACTTC. Translation gives CASSVGTLPYEQYF.

Remarks on this clonotype: A much larger clonotype is one base distant, so this may be a read error. The genes are TRBV5-1 and TRBJ2-7; 7 nucleotides line up with TRBD2. The CDR3 totals 15 residues. Germline V gives CDR1 SGHRS, CDR2 YFSETQ. J gave up 4 bases and V 3 bases, and 10 bases lay outside the gene matches. The CDR3 is CASSSSPRREYEQYF. In DNA, the CDR3 is TGCGCCAGCAGCTCCTCGCCGCGGCGGGAGTACGAGCAGTACTTC.

This clonotype appeared many times. In DNA form, the CDR3 reads TGCGCCAGCAGCCGGGGACAGTCATACGAGCAGTACTTC. It encodes CASSRGQSYEQYF. This sequence joins TRBV4-1 and TRBJ2-7; 7 positions agree with TRBD1. Per germline, CDR1 MGHRA and CDR2 YSYEKL. V lost 4 bases to trimming and J lost 4 bases; unmatched junction nucleotides: 4. The CDR3 is 13 residues long.

The genes are TRBV7-9 and TRBJ2-4; D not resolved. The CDR3 runs 14 residues. CDR1 is SEHNR and CDR2 is FQNEAQ in the germline V gene (reference sequence). The V end was cut by 5 bases, the J end by 1 base, with 9 bases between. CDR3 bases: TGTGCCAGCAGCCGAGAGGTTGCCAAAAACATTCAGTACTTC. The encoded protein is CASSREVAKNIQYF.

This clonotype was counted many times. The chain links TRBV5-1 to TRBJ1-2; D call uncertain. Germline CDR1 is SGHRS and CDR2 is YFSETQ. V lost 0 bases, J lost 8 bases, and 11 bases lay in between. The CDR3 loop spans 13 amino acids. The CDR3 reads CASSLAPLQGYTF. The CDR3 nucleotides read TGCGCCAGCAGCTTGGCCCCCTTACAAGGCTACACCTTC.

There are a few counts of this clonotype. J is TRBJ1-3 and V is TRBV2, with a tentative D call TRBD1 (6 bases). The CDR3 contains 16 residues. CDR1 and CDR2 from the germline V gene are SNHLY and FYNNEI. The ends were cut back, 3 bases at V and 4 bases at J, with 16 bases in the middle. The CDR3 here is CASSEWTALGGNTIYF. DNA for the CDR3: TGTGCCAGCAGTGAGTGGACAGCTCTGGGAGGAAACACCATATATTTT.

Of note for this clonotype: It may be a read error: a sequence one base away is much more abundant. The V and J genes are TRBV20-1 and TRBJ1-1; possible D gene TRBD1, 5 bases. The CDR3 totals 13 residues. Germline CDR1 is DFQATT and CDR2 is SNEGSKA (reference sequence). The CDR3: CRATTGTGTEAFF. The DNA for the CDR3 is TGCAGGGCCACTACCGGGACTGGGACTGAAGCTTTCTTT.

V gene TRBV7-9 combines with J gene TRBJ1-2, with TRBD1 matching 7 bases. The CDR3 is 14 amino acids. Germline V gene sequence: CDR1 SEHNR, CDR2 FQNEAQ (reference sequence). Losses at the gene ends were 5 bases for V and 7 bases for J; bases not matched to a gene: 10. The CDR3 region is CASSPGQDRAGYTF. CDR3 nucleotides: TGTGCCAGCAGCCCTGGACAGGATCGGGCTGGCTACACCTTC.

The gene calls are TRBV7-9 and TRBJ2-1; 10 positions match TRBD2. Germline-derived CDR1 and CDR2 are SEHNR and FQNEAQ (reference sequence). This CDR3 region has 17 residues. After removal of 1 base from V and 3 bases from J, the junction contained 6 bases not matched to a gene. The CDR3 reads CASSLGPGLAHYNEQFF. The CDR3 DNA follows: TGTGCCAGCAGCTTAGGCCCGGGACTAGCGCACTACAATGAGCAGTTCTTC.

This clonotype was recorded a few times. This chain joins TRBV2 and TRBJ2-2, with TRBD1 matching 8 bases. Per germline, CDR1 SNHLY and CDR2 FYNNEI. The length of the CDR3 is 14 residues. J lost 6 bases, V lost 11 bases, and 11 bases had no gene match. This CDR3 is CACKSQGASGELFF. CDR3 sequence (DNA): TGTGCCTGCAAATCGCAGGGGGCGTCCGGGGAGCTGTTTTTT.

This clonotype was seen more than once but under ten times. The V call is TRBV18, the J call TRBJ2-3, with 11 bases that match TRBD2. Trimming at V came to 3 bases and at J to 0 bases, leaving 8 bases not matched to a gene. Germline CDR1 reads KGHSH; CDR2 reads LQKENI. The CDR3 runs 18 residues. The CDR3 bases are TGTGCCAGCTCACCCGGGACTAGCGGAGCCTCTAGCACAGATACGCAGTATTTT. It specifies CASSPGTSGASSTDTQYF.